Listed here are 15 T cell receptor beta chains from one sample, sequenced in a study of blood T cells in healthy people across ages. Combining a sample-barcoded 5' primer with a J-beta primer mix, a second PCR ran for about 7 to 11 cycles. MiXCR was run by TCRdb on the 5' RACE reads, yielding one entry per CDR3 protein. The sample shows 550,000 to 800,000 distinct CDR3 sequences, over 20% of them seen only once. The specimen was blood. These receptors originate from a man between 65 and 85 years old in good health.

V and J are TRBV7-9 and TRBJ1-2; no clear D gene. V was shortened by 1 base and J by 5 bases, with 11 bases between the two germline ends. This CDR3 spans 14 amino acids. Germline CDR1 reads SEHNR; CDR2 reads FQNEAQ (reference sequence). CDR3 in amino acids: CASSLGGGSYGYTF. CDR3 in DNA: TGTGCCAGCAGCTTAGGAGGCGGATCGTATGGCTACACCTTC.

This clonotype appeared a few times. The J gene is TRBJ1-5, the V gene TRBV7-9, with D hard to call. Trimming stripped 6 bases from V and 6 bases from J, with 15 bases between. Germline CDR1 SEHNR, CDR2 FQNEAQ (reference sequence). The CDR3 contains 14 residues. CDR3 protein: CASSPGRSVQPQHF. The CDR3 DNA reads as TGTGCCAGCAGTCCTGGACGGTCAGTTCAGCCCCAGCATTTT.

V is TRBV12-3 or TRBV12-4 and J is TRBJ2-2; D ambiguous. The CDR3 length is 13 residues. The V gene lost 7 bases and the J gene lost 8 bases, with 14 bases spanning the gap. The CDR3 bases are TGTGCCAGCACCTGGAGAGAAACGGGGGAGCTGTTTTTT. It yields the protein CASTWRETGELFF.

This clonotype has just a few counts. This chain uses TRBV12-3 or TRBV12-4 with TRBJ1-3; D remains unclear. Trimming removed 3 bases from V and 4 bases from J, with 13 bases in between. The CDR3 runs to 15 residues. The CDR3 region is CASSLRSAGGNTIYF. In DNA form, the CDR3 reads TGTGCCAGCAGTTTGAGGTCGGCGGGAGGAAACACCATATATTTT.

The CDR3 loop is CASSLTGTKNTGELFF. The DNA of the CDR3 is TGTGCCAGCAGCCTTACCGGGACGAAGAACACCGGGGAGCTGTTTTTT. V is TRBV7-2 and J is TRBJ2-2, with D perhaps being TRBD1 or TRBD2 (5 bases each). V lost 5 bases and J lost 1, with 14 bases in between. This CDR3 is built from 16 residues. Per germline, CDR1 SGHTA and CDR2 FQGNSA. Combining the CDR3 with reference TRBV7-2 and TRBJ2-2 gives the whole variable domain GAGVSQSPSNKVTEKGKDVELRCDPISGHTALYWYRQSLGQGLEFLIYFQGNSAPDKSGLPSDRFSAERTGGSVSTLTIQRTQQEDSAVYLCASSLTGTKNTGELFFGEGSRLTVL.

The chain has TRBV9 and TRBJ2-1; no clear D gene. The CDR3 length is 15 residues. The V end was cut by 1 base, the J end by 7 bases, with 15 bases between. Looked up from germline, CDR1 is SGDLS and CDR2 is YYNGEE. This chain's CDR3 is CASSVQWAQLNEQFF. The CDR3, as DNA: TGTGCCAGCAGCGTACAGTGGGCGCAACTAAATGAGCAGTTCTTC. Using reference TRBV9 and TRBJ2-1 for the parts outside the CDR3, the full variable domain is DSGVTQTPKHLITATGQRVTLRCSPRSGDLSVYWYQQSLDQGLQFLIQYYNGEERAKGNILERFSAQQFPDLHSELNLSSLELGDSALYFCASSVQWAQLNEQFFGPGTRLTVL.

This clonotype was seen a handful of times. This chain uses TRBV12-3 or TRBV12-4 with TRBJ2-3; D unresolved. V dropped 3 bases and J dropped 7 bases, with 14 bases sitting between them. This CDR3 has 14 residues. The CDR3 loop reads CASSLSLGLNTQYF. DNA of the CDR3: TGTGCCAGCAGTTTGTCGCTGGGGTTAAATACGCAGTATTTT.

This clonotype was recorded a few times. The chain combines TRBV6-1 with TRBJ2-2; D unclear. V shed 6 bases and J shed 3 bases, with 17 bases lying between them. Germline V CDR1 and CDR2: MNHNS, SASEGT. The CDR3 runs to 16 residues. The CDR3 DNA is TGTGCCAGCAGCCTGATTGGAGCTTTAGACACCGGGGAGCTGTTTTTT. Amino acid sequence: CASSLIGALDTGELFF.

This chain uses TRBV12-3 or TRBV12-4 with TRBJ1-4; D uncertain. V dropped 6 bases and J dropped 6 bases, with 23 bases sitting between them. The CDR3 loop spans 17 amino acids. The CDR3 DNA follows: TGTGCCAGCAGCCATGCTTATGGCAGACCCGGGGATGAAAAACTGTTTTTT. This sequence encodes CASSHAYGRPGDEKLFF.

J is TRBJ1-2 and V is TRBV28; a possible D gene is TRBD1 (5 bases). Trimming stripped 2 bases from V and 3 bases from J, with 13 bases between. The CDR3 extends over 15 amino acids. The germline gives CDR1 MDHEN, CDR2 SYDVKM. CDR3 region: CASSLPGAGDYGYTF. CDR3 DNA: TGTGCCAGCAGTTTACCTGGGGCAGGAGACTATGGCTACACCTTC.

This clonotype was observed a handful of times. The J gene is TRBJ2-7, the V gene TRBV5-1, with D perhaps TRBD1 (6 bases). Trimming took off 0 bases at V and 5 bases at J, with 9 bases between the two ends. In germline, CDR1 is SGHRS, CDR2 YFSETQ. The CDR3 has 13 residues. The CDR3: CASSLARTDEQYF. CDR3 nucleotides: TGCGCCAGCAGCTTGGCCAGGACAGACGAGCAGTACTTC.

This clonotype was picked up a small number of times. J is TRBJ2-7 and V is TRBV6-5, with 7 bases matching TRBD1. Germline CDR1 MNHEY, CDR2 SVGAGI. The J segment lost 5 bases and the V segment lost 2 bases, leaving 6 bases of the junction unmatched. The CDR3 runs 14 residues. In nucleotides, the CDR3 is TGTGCCAGCAGTTACAGCGACAGGGCGAACGAGCAGTACTTC. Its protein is CASSYSDRANEQYF.

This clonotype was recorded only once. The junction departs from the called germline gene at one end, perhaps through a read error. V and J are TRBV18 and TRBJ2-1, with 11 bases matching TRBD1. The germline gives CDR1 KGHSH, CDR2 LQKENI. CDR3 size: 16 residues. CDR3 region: CASSPRTGTGGNGQFF. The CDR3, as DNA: TGTGCCAGCTCACCACGAACCGGGACAGGGGGTAATGGGCAGTTCTTC.

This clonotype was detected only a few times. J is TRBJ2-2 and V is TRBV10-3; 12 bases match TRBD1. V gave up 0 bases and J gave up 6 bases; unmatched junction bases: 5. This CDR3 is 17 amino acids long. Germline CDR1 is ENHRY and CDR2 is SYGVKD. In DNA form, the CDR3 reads TGTGCCATCAGTGAGTCGCGTGGGACAGGGGGCTCCGGGGAGCTGTTTTTT. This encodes CAISESRGTGGSGELFF.

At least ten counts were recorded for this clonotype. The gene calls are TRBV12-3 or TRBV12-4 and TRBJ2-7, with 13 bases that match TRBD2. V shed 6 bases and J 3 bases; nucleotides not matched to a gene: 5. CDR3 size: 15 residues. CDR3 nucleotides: TGTGCCAGCAGCCGGGGGACTAGCGGGATCTACGAGCAGTACTTC. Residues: CASSRGTSGIYEQYF.